This TCR beta chain was sequenced in a study of blood T cell repertoires in COVID-19. Background on the study: The samples span acute and convalescent COVID-19 from the United States, Italy and Spain. PBMCs, B-cell-depleted T cells, or T cells were the source of the cDNA or gDNA that made up the material.

Per the study methods: Reference gene primer amplification gave nucleated cell count estimates. This table comes from immunoSEQ multiplex PCR, and its TCRdb copy is limited to in-frame clones, with some not included. Clonal size and the V and J genes are those of that table, whereas D and trimming came from the DNA. The sample includes some 170,000 clones, approximately 86% seen only once; the top ten take roughly 1.5%. What was sequenced was peripheral blood. This sequence originates from a woman aged 50 to 60 with acute or convalescent COVID-19.

The chain's CDR3 is CAISVGTGAYGYTF. In nucleotides, the CDR3 is TGTGCCATCAGTGTCGGGACAGGGGCTTATGGCTACACCTTC. This chain uses TRBV10-3 with TRBJ1-2; 10 bases line up with TRBD1. V trimming: 4 bases; J trimming: 5 bases; junction bases outside the gene matches: 4. The germline gives CDR1 ENHRY, CDR2 SYGVKD. The CDR3 has 14 amino acids.